The clone carrying this TCR beta chain was recorded only once. Antigen specificity is unknown. The V and J ends lost 0 bases and 5 bases respectively, with 13 bases between them. Germline V CDR1 and CDR2: DFQATT, SNEGSKA (reference sequence). This CDR3 has 14 amino acids. The data derive from a study of CD8 T cells in ankylosing spondylitis. General observations from the study: A TCR beta motif made of about eight highly homologous variants seemed typical of ankylosing spondylitis blood. Several of the motif variants were reported before in synovial fluid and blood from reactive arthritis. CD8+ disease-linked clones were present at relatively low frequencies in blood.

Making the TCR beta libraries involved quantitative 5'-RACE with molecular barcodes. Each CDR3 protein is one row after TCRdb ran MiXCR on the 5' RACE reads. The repertoire consists of fewer than 750,000 distinct CDR3 sequences, with 15% to 20% occurring once and the leading ten covering 15% to 20%. The sequence was collected from a male donor with ankylosing spondylitis. Material for sequencing was blood, either unsorted or a sorted T cell fraction (not recorded which). V usage is TRBV20-1 and J usage is TRBJ2-5, with D uncertain. CDR3 sequence: CSARDRRVRETQYF. In DNA form, the CDR3 reads TGCAGTGCTAGAGATCGAAGGGTCCGGGAGACCCAGTACTTC.